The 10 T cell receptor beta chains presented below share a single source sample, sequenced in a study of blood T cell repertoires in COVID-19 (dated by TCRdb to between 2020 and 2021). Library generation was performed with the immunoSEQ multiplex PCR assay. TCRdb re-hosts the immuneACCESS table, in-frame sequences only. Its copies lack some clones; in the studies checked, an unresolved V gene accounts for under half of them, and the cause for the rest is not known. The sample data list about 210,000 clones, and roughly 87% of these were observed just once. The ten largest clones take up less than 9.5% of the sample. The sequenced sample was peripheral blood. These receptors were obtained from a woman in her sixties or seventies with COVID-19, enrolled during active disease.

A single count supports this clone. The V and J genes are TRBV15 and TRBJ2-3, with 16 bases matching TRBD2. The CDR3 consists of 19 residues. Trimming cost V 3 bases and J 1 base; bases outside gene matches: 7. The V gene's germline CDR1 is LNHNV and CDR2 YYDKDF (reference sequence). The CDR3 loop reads CATSSPGLAGGPGTDTQYF. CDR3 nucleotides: TGTGCCACCAGCAGCCCGGGACTAGCGGGGGGGCCTGGCACAGATACGCAGTATTTT.

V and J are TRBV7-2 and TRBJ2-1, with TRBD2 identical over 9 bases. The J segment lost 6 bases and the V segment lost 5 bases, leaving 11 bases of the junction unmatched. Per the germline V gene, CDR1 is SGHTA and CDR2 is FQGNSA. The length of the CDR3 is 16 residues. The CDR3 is CASSPPRAGGGNEQFF. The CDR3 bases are TGTGCCAGCAGCCCCCCCCGAGCGGGAGGCGGCAATGAGCAGTTCTTC. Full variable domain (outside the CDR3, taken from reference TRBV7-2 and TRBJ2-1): GAGVSQSPSNKVTEKGKDVELRCDPISGHTALYWYRQSLGQGLEFLIYFQGNSAPDKSGLPSDRFSAERTGGSVSTLTIQRTQQEDSAVYLCASSPPRAGGGNEQFFGPGTRLTVL.

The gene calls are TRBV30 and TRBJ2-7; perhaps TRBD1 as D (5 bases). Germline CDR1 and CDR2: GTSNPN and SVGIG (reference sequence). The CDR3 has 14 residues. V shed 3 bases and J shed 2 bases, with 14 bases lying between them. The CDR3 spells CAWSDSLTTYEQYF. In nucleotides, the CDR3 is TGTGCCTGGAGCGACAGTTTGACCACCTACGAGCAGTACTTC.

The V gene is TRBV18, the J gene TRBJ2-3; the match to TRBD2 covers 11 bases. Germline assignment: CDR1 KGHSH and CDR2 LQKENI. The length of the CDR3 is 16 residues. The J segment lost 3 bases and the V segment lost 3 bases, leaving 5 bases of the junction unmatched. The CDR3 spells CASSPSGGAGTDTQYF. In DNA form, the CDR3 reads TGTGCCAGCTCACCTAGCGGGGGGGCCGGGACAGATACGCAGTATTTT.

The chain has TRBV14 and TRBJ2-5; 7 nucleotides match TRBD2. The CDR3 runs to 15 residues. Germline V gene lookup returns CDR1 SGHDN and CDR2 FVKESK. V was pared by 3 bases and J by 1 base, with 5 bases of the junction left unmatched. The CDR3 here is CASSQVAGPQETQYF. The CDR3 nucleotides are TGTGCCAGCAGCCAGGTAGCGGGTCCCCAAGAGACCCAGTACTTC. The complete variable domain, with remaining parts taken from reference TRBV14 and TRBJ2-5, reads EAGVTQFPSHSVIEKGQTVTLRCDPISGHDNLYWYRRVMGKEIKFLLHFVKESKQDESGMPNNRFLAERTGGTYSTLKVQPAELEDSGVYFCASSQVAGPQETQYFGPGTRLLVL.

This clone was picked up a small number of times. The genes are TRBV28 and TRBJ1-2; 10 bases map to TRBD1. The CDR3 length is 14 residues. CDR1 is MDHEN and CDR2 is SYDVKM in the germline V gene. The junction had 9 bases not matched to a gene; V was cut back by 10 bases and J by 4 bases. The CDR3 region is CATRQGAKGYGYTF. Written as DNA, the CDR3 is TGTGCCACTCGACAGGGGGCGAAGGGCTATGGCTACACCTTC.

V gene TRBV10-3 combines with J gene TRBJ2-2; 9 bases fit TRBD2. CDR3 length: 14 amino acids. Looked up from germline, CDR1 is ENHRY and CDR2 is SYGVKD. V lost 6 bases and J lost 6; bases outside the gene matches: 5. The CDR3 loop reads CAIRQAGGSGELFF. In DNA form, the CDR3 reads TGTGCCATCAGGCAAGCGGGGGGCTCCGGGGAGCTGTTTTTT.

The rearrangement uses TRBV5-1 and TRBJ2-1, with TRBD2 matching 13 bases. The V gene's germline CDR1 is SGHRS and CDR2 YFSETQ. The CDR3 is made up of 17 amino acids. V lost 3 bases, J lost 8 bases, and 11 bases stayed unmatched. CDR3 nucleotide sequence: TGCGCCAGCAGCTACTTTAGGACTAGCGGGAGCACCTATGAGCAGTTCTTC. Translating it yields CASSYFRTSGSTYEQFF.

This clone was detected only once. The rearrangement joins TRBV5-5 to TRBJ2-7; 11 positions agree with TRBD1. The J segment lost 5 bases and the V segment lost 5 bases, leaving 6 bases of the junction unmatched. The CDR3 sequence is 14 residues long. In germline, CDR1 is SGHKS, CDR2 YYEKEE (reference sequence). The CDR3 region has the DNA TGTGCCAGCAGGGTAGGACAGGGGGCGGACGAGCAGTACTTC. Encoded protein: CASRVGQGADEQYF.

The CDR3 bases are TGTGCCAGCAGCCAAGTGCCCCCGGTCGCTGGAAACACCATATATTTT. It translates to CASSQVPPVAGNTIYF. The V and J genes are TRBV3-1 (or the pseudogene TRBV3-2) and TRBJ1-3, with D hard to call. The CDR3 runs to 16 residues. CDR1 LGHDT and CDR2 YNNKEL come from the germline V gene (reference sequence). Trimming cost V 1 base and J 2 bases, with 12 bases left between them.